This T cell receptor beta chain came from a study of OX40 agonist ivuxolimab in advanced cancers. On the study more broadly: Three patients, one with hepatocellular carcinoma and two with cutaneous melanoma, achieved partial responses. Whole-study results and caveats: Expanded clones were, on average, more numerous in CD8+ T cells than in CD4+. The specificity for antigen of the expanded peripheral T cells was not determined.

Enrollment shut out patients with autoimmune disease history or systemic immunosuppression. Produced via immunoSEQ multiplex PCR; TCRdb's table is partial and in-frame only. The repertoire includes about 18,000 clones, approximately 91% of them detected once, and approximately 65% sits in the top ten. For this clone: What it binds is not known.

Germline values: CDR1 ENHRY, CDR2 SYGVKD. V gave up 6 bases and J gave up 4 bases, with 9 bases separating them. The CDR3 spans 13 residues. The source is an adult with an advanced solid tumor such as melanoma, head and neck, liver or kidney cancer. The sample was CD4+ or CD8+ T cells sorted from blood, taken in a trial of the OX40 agonist ivuxolimab. V gene TRBV10-3 combines with J gene TRBJ2-2; D is possibly TRBD1 or TRBD2 (5 bases each). The CDR3, as DNA: TGTGCCATCAGAGCCGGGACCACCGGGGAGCTGTTTTTT. Translating it yields CAIRAGTTGELFF.